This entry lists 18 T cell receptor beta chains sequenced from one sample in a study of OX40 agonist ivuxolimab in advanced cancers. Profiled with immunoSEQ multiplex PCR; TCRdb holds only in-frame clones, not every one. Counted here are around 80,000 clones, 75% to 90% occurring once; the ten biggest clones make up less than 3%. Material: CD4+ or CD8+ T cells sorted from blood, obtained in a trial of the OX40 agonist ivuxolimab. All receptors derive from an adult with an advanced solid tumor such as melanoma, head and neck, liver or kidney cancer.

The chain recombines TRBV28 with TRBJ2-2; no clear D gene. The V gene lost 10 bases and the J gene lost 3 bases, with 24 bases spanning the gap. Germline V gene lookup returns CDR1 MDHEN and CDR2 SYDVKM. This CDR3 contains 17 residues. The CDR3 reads CATTPGSLEHDTGELFF. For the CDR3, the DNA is TGTGCCACCACCCCAGGCAGCCTAGAACATGACACCGGGGAGCTGTTTTTT.

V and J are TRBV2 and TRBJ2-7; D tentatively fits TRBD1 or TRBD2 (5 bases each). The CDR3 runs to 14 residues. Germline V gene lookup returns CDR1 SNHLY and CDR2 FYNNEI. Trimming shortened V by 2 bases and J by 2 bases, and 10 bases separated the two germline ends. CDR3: CASSETGAAYEQYF. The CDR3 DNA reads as TGTGCCAGCAGTGAAACCGGGGCCGCCTACGAGCAGTACTTC.

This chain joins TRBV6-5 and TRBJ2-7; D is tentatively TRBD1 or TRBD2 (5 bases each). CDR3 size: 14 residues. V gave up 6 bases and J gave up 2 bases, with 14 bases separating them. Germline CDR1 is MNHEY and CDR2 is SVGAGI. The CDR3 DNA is TGTGCCAGCAGCACTAACGAGGGGACCTACGAGCAGTACGTC. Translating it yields CASSTNEGTYEQYV.

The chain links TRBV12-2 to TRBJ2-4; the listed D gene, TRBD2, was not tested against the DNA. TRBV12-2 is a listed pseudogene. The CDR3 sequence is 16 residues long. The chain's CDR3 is CASPLGPGRTKNIQYF. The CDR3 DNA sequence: TGTGCAAGTCCCCTCGGACCAGGGAGGACCAAAAACATTCAGTACTTC.

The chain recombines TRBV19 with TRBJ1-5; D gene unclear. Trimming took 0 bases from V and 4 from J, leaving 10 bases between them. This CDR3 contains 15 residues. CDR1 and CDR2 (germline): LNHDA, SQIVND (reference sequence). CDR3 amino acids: CASSIEATTNQPQHF. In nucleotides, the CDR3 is TGTGCCAGTAGTATAGAGGCGACGACTAATCAGCCCCAGCATTTT.

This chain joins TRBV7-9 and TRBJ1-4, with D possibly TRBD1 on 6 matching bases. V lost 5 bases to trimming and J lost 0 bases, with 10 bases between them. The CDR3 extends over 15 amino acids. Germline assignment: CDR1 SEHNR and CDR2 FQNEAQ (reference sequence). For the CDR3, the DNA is TGTGCCAGCAGCCGTGGACAGCCAACTAATGAAAAACTGTTTTTT. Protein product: CASSRGQPTNEKLFF.

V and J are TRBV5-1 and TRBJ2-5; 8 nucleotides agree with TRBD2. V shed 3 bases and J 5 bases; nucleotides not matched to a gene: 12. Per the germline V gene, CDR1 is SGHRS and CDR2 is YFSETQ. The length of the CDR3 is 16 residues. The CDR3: CASSSFPRGGYETQYF. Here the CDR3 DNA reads TGCGCCAGCAGCTCATTTCCCCGGGGGGGATATGAGACCCAGTACTTC.

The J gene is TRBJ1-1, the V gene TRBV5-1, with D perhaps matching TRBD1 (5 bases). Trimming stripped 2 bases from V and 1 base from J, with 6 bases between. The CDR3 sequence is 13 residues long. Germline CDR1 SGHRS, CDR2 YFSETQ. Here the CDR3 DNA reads TGCGCCAGCAGCTTACAGGAGAACACTGAAGCTTTCTTT. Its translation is CASSLQENTEAFF. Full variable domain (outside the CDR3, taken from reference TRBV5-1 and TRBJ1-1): KAGVTQTPRYLIKTRGQQVTLSCSPISGHRSVSWYQQTPGQGLQFLFEYFSETQRNKGNFPGRFSGRQFSNSRSEMNVSTLELGDSALYLCASSLQENTEAFFGQGTRLTVV.

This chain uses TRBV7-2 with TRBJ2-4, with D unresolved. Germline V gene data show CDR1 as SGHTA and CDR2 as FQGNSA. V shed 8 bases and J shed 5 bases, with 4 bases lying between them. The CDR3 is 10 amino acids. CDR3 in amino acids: CASGENIQYF. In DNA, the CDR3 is TGTGCCAGCGGTGAAAACATTCAGTACTTC.

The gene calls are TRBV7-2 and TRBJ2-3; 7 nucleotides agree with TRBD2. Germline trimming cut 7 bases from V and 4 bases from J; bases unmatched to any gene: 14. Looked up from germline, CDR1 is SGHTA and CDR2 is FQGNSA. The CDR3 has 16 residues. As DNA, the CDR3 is TGTGCCAGCAACAAACGGGGAGGGCACATCCCAGATACGCAGTATTTT. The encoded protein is CASNKRGGHIPDTQYF.

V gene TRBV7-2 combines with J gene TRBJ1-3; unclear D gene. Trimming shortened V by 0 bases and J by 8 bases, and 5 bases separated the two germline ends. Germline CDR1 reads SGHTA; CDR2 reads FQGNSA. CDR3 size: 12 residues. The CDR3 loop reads CASSLAGDTIYF. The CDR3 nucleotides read TGTGCCAGCAGCTTAGCTGGGGACACCATATATTTT.

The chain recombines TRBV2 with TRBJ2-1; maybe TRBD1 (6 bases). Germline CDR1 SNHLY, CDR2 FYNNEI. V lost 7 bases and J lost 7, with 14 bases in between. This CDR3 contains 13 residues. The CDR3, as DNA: TGTGCCAGCAAAAGGGACGGACAGAATGAGCAGTTCTTC. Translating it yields CASKRDGQNEQFF.

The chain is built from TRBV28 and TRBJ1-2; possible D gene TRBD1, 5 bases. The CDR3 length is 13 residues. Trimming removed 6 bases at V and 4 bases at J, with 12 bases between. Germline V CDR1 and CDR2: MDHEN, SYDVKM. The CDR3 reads CASRNGGFYGYTF. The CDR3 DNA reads TGTGCCAGCAGGAACGGGGGGTTCTATGGCTACACCTTC.

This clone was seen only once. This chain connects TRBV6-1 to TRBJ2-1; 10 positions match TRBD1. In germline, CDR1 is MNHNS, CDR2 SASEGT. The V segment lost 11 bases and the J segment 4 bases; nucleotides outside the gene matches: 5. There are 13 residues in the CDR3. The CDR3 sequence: CAADRGPYNEQFF. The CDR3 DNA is TGTGCCGCTGACAGGGGGCCTTACAATGAGCAGTTCTTC.

DNA for the CDR3: TGCGCCAGCAGTCAATCGGGGGGGGACAGGGGGCCTCTGAACACTGAAGCTTTCTTT. This translates into CASSQSGGDRGPLNTEAFF. The chain recombines TRBV23-1 with TRBJ1-1, with 12 bases lining up with TRBD1. TRBV23-1 is annotated as an ORF whose role is uncertain. V shed 0 bases, J shed 0 bases, and the junction held 8 bases outside the gene matches. CDR3 length: 19 amino acids.

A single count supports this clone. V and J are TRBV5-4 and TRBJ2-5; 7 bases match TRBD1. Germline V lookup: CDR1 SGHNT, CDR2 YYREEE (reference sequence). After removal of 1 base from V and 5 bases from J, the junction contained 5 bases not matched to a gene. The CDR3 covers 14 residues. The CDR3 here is CASSLNRGWETQYF. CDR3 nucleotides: TGTGCCAGCAGCTTGAACAGGGGCTGGGAGACCCAGTACTTC. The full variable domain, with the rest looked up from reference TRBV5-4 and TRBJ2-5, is ETGVTQSPTHLIKTRGQQVTLRCSSQSGHNTVSWYQQALGQGPQFIFQYYREEENGRGNFPPRFSGLQFPNYSSELNVNALELDDSALYLCASSLNRGWETQYFGPGTRLLVL.

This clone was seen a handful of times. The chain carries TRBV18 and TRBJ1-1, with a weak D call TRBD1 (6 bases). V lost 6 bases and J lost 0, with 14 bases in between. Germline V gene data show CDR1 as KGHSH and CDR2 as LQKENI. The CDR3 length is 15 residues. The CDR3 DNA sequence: TGTGCCAGCTCGCCGTCCCGGGACATGAACACTGAAGCTTTCTTT. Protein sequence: CASSPSRDMNTEAFF.

CDR3 nucleotide sequence: TGCGCCAGCAGCTATGGACCCGGGAACACTGAAGCTTTCTTT. This codes for CASSYGPGNTEAFF. The genes are TRBV4-3 and TRBJ1-1; D not certain. The germline V and J ends were trimmed by 5 bases and 1 base, with 11 bases remaining between them. This CDR3 is built from 14 residues. The germline V gene has CDR1 LGHNA and CDR2 YSLEER.